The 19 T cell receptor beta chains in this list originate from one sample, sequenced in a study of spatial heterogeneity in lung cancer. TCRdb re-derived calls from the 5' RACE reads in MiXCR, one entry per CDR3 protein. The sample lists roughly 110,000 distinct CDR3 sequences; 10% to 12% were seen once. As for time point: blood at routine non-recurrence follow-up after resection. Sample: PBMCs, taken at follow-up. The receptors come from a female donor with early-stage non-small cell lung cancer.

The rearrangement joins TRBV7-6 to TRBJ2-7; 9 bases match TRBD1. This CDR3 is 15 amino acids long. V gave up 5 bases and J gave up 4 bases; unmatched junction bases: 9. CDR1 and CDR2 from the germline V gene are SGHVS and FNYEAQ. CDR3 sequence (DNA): TGTGCCAGCAGCCCATCTCCCGGACAGGGGTACGAGCAGTACGTC. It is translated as CASSPSPGQGYEQYV.

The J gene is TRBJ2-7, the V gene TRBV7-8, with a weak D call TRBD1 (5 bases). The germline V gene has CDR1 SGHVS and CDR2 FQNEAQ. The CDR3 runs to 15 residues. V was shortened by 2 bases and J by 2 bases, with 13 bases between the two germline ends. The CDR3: CASSLLQEGPYEQYV. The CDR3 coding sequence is TGTGCCAGCAGCTTATTACAGGAAGGCCCCTACGAGCAGTACGTC.

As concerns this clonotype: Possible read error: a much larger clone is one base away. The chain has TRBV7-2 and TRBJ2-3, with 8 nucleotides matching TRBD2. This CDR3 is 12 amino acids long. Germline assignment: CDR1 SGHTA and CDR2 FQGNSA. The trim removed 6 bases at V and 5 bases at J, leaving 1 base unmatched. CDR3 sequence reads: CASRREVDTQYF. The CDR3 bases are TGTGCCAGCAGGCGGGAGGTAGATACGCAGTATTTT. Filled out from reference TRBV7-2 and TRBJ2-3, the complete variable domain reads GAGVSQSPSNKVTEKGKDVELRCDPISGHTALYWYRQSLGQGLEFLIYFQGNSAPDKSGLPSDRFSAERTGGSVSTLTIQRTQQEDSAVYLCASRREVDTQYFGPGTRLTVL.

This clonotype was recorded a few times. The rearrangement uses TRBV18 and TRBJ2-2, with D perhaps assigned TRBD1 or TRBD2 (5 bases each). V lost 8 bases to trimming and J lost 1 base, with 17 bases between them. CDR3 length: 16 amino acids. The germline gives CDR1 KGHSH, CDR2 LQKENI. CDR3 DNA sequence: TGTGCCAGCCTTCGGGGCAACCGCCTGAACACCGGGGAGCTGTTTTTT. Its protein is CASLRGNRLNTGELFF.

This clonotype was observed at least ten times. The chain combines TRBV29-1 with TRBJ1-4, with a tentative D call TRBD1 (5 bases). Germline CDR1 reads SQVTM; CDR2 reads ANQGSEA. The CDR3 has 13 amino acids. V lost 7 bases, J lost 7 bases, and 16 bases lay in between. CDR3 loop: CSARDQGFEKLFF. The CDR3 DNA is TGCAGCGCCCGGGACCAGGGATTTGAAAAACTGTTTTTT.

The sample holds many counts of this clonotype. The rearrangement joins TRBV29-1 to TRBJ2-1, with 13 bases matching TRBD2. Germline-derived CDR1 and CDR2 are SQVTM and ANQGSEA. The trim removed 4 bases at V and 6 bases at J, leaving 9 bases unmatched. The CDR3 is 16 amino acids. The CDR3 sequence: CSVVPLTSGRANEQFF. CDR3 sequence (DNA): TGCAGCGTTGTACCCTTAACTAGCGGGAGGGCCAATGAGCAGTTCTTC.

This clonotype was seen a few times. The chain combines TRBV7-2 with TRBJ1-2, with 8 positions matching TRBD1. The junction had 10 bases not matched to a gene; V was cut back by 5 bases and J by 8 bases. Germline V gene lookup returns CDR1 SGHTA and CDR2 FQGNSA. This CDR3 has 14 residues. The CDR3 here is CASSPGDRRKGYTF. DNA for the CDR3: TGTGCCAGCAGCCCCGGGGACAGGAGAAAAGGCTACACCTTC.

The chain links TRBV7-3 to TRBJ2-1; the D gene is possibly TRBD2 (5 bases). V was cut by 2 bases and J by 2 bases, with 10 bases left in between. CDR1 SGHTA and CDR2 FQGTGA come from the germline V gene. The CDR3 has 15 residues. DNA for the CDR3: TGTGCCAGCAGCTTAGACCCAGCGGCCTACAATGAGCAGTTCTTC. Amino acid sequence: CASSLDPAAYNEQFF.

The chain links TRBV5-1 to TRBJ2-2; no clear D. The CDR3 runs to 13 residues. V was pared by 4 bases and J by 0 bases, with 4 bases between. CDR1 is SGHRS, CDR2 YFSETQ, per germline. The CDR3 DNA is TGCGCCAGCAGCGGATCGAACACCGGGGAGCTGTTTTTT. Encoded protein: CASSGSNTGELFF.

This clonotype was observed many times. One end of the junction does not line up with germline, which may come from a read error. This CDR3 reads CASSLAGGHGYTF. Written as DNA, the CDR3 is TGTGCTAGCAGCTTAGCAGGGGGTCACGGCTACACCTTC. The V and J genes are TRBV7-7 and TRBJ1-2; the match to TRBD1 covers 7 bases. Germline-derived CDR1 and CDR2 are SSHAT and FNYEAQ (reference sequence). The CDR3 contains 13 residues.

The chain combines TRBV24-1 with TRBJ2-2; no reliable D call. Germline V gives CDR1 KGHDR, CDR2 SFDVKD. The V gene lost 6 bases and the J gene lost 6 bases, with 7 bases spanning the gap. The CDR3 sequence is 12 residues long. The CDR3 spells CATSSHAGELFF. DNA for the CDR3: TGTGCCACCAGTTCACACGCCGGGGAGCTGTTTTTT.

CDR3 protein: CASSQAGQTGARNIQYF. In DNA, the CDR3 is TGTGCCAGCAGCCAAGCGGGGCAGACAGGGGCAAGGAACATTCAGTACTTC. The chain is built from TRBV3-1 and TRBJ2-4; 8 positions agree with TRBD1. J was trimmed by 7 bases and V by 1 base; bases with no gene match: 12. The CDR3 runs 17 residues. Germline CDR1 LGHDT, CDR2 YNNKEL (reference sequence).

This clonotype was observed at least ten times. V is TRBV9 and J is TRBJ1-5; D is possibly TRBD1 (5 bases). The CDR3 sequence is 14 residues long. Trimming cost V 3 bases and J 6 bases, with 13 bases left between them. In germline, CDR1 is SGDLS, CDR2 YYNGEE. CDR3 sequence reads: CASSATGFGQPQHF. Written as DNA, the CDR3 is TGTGCCAGCAGCGCTACAGGTTTTGGTCAGCCCCAGCATTTT.

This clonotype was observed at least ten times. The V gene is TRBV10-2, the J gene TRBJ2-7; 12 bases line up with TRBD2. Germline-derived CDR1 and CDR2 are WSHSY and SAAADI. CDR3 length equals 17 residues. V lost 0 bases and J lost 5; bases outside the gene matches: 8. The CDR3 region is CASSESTGTSGRNEQYF. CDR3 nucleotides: TGCGCCAGCAGTGAGTCGACGGGGACTAGCGGGCGGAACGAGCAGTACTTC.

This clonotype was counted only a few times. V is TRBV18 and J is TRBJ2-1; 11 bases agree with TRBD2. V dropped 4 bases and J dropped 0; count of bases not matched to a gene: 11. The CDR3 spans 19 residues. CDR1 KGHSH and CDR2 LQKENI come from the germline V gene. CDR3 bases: TGTGCCAGCTCACGGGCCCCTACTAGCGGGGGTAGCTCCTACAATGAGCAGTTCTTC. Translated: CASSRAPTSGGSSYNEQFF.

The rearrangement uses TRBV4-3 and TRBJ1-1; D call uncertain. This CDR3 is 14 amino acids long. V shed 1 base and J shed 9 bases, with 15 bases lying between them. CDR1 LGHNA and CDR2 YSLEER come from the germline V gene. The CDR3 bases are TGCGCCAGCAGCCAAGTCGGGTCTCCATCGAAAGCTTTCTTT. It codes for CASSQVGSPSKAFF.

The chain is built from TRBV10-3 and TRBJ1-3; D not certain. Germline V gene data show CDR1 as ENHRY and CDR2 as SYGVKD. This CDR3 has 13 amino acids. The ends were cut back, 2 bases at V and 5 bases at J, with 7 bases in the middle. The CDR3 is CAISEAERNTIYF. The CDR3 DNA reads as TGTGCCATCAGTGAGGCAGAAAGAAACACCATATATTTT.

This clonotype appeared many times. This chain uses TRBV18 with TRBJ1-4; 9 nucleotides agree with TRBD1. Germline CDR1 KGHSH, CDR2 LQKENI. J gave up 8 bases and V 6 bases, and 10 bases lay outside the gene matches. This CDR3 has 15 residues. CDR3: CASSTGQGSWEKLFF. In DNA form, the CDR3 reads TGTGCCAGCTCGACCGGACAGGGGTCATGGGAAAAACTGTTTTTT.

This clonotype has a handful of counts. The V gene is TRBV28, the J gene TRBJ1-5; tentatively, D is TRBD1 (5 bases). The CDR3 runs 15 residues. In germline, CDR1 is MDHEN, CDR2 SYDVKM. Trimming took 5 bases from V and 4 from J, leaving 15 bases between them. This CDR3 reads CASSIPGGENQPQHF. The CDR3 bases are TGTGCCAGCAGTATCCCAGGAGGGGAGAATCAGCCCCAGCATTTT.